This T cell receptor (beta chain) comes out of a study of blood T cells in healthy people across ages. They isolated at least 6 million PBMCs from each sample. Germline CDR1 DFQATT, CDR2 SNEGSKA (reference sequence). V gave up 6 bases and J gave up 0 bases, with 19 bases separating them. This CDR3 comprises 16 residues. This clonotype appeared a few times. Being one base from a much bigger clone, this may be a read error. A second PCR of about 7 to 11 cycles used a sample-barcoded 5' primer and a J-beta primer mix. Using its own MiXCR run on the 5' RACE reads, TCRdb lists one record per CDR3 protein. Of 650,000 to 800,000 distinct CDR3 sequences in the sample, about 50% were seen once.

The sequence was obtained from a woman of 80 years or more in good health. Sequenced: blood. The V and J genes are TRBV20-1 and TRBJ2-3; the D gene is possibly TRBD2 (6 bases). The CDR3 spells CSAHAGTPASTDTQYF. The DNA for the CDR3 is TGCAGTGCCCACGCCGGGACTCCGGCGAGCACAGATACGCAGTATTTT.